The source of this T cell receptor beta chain is a study of CD8 T cells in ankylosing spondylitis. Study-level findings and limits: A subset of motif variants has previously been described in the synovial fluid and blood of reactive arthritis. Clones linked to the disease showed a CD8+ phenotype. They occurred at relatively low frequencies in peripheral blood. Among TCR beta sequences, a motif of under ten highly homologous variants appeared characteristic of ankylosing spondylitis blood.

Ten or more counts support this clonotype. Its cognate antigen is unknown. For TCR beta, libraries came from quantitative 5'-RACE with molecular barcodes. TCRdb reprocessed the 5' RACE reads via MiXCR and lists one record per CDR3 protein. The sample lists about 130,000 distinct CDR3 sequences, about 6.5% occurring once. The CDR3 consists of 15 residues. Germline CDR1 reads DFQATT; CDR2 reads SNEGSKA (reference sequence). Losses at the gene ends were 0 bases for V and 5 bases for J; bases not matched to a gene: 1. Sequencing used blood, either unsorted or a sorted T cell fraction (not recorded which). V gene TRBV20-1 combines with J gene TRBJ2-1, with 13 positions matching TRBD2. The clonotype was recovered from a male donor with ankylosing spondylitis or in good health (not recorded which). The CDR3 loop reads CSARELAGGDNEQFF. DNA of the CDR3: TGCAGTGCTAGAGAACTAGCGGGGGGGGACAATGAGCAGTTCTTC.